This T cell receptor (beta chain) was recorded in a study of shared clonotypes between healthy human individuals. CDR1 and CDR2 from the germline V gene are SGHNT and YYREEE (reference sequence). J gave up 0 bases and V 1 base, and 5 bases lay outside the gene matches. The CDR3 sequence is 16 residues long. This table comes from immunoSEQ multiplex PCR, and its TCRdb copy is limited to in-frame clones, with some not included. This sample has millions of clones, with approximately 92% found just once. The chain has TRBV5-4 and TRBJ1-1; 8 bases map to TRBD1. The sequence was obtained from a man aged 18 to 35 in good health. Sequenced: naive CD4+ T cells sorted from blood. Subset described: CD45RA+ positively selected. The CDR3 nucleotides are TGTGCCAGCAGCTTGATCCCGACAGGGGTGAACACTGAAGCTTTCTTT. Translating gives CASSLIPTGVNTEAFF.